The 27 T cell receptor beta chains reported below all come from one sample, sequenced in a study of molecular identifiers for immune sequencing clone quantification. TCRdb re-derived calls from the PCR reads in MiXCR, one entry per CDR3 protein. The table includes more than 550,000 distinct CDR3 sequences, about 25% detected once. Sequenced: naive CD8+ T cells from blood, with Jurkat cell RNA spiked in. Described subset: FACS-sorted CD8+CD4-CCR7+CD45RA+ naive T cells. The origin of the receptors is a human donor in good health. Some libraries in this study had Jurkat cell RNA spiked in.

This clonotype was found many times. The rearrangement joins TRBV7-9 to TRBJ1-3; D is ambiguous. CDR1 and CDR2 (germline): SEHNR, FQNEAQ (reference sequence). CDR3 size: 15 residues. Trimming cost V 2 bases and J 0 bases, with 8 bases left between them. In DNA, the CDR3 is TGTGCCAGCAGCTTAAACACCCGCTCTGGAAACACCATATATTTT. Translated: CASSLNTRSGNTIYF.

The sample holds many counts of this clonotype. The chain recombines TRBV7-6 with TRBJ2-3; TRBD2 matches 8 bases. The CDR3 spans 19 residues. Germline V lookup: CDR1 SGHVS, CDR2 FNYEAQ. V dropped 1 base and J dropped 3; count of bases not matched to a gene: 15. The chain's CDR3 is CASSLVLSSGGSRTDTQYF. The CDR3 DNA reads TGTGCCAGCAGCTTAGTATTGAGCAGCGGGGGTTCGAGAACAGATACGCAGTATTTT.

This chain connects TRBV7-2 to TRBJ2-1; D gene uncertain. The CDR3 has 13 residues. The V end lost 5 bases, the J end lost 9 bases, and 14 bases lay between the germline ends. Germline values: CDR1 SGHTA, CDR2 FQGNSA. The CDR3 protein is CASSVYRLFEQFF. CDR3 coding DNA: TGTGCCAGCAGCGTATACCGATTATTTGAGCAGTTCTTC.

The CDR3 protein is CASSQIVGGNSPLHF. CDR3 DNA sequence: TGTGCCAGCAGCCAGATCGTAGGGGGGAATTCACCCCTCCACTTT. This rearrangement joins TRBV14 to TRBJ1-6; tentative D call: TRBD1 (6 bases). Germline V lookup: CDR1 SGHDN, CDR2 FVKESK. V lost 3 bases and J 7 bases, leaving 13 bases between the germline ends. The CDR3 has 15 amino acids.

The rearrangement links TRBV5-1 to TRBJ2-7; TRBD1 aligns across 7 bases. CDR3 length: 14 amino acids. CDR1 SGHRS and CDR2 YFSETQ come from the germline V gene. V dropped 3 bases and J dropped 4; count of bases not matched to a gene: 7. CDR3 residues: CASSWAGTEYEQYF. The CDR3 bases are TGCGCCAGCAGCTGGGCAGGGACAGAGTACGAGCAGTACTTC.

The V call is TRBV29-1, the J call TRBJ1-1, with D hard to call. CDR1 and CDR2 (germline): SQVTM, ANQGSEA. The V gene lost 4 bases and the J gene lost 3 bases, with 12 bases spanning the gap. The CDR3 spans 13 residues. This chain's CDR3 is CSVVVVGYTEAFF. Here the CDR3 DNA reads TGCAGCGTTGTAGTGGTCGGGTACACTGAAGCTTTCTTT.

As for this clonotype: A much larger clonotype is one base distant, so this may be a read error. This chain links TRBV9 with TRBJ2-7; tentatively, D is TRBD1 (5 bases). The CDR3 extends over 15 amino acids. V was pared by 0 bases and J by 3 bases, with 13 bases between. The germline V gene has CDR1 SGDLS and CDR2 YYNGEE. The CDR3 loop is CASSVGGNNIYEQYF. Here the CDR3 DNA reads TGTGCCAGCAGCGTAGGGGGCAATAATATCTACGAGCAGTACTTC. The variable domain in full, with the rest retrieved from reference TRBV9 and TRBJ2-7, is DSGVTQTPKHLITATGQRVTLRCSPRSGDLSVYWYQQSLDQGLQFLIQYYNGEERAKGNILERFSAQQFPDLHSELNLSSLELGDSALYFCASSVGGNNIYEQYFGPGTRLTVT.

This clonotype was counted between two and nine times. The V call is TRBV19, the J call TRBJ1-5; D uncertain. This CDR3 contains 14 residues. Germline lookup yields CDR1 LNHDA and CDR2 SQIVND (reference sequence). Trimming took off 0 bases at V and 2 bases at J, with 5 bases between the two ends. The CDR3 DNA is TGTGCCAGTAGTATAGAGCCCGGCAATCAGCCCCAGCATTTT. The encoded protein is CASSIEPGNQPQHF. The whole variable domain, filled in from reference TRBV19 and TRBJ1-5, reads DGGITQSPKYLFRKEGQNVTLSCEQNLNHDAMYWYRQDPGQGLRLIYYSQIVNDFQKGDIAEGYSVSREKKESFPLTVTSAQKNPTAFYLCASSIEPGNQPQHFGDGTRLSIL.

CDR3 sequence (DNA): TGTGCCAGCAGCTCATTGGACCTCGAGCAGTACTTC. Amino acid sequence: CASSSLDLEQYF. The J gene is TRBJ2-7, the V gene TRBV6-5; D is unresolved. V lost 6 bases to trimming and J lost 6 bases, with 12 bases between them. Germline loops: CDR1 MNHEY, CDR2 SVGAGI. This CDR3 spans 12 amino acids.

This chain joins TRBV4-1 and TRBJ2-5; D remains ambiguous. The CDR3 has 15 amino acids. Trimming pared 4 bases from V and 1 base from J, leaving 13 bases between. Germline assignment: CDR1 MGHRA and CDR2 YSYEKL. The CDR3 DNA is TGCGCCAGCAGCCCCATTCCTGAGGCCCAAGAGACCCAGTACTTC. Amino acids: CASSPIPEAQETQYF.

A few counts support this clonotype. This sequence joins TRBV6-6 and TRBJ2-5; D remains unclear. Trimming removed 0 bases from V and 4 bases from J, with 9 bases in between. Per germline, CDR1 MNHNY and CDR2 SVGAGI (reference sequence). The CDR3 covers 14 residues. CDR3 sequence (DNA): TGTGCCAGCAGTTACTCGGGTAGCAGAGAGACCCAGTACTTC. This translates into CASSYSGSRETQYF.

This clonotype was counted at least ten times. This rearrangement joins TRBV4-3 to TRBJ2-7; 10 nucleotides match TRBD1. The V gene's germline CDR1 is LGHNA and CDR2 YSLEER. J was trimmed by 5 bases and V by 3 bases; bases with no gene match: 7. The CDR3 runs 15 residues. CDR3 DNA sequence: TGCGCCAGCAGCCAGCGACAGGGGGCATTCCACGAGCAGTACTTC. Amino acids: CASSQRQGAFHEQYF.

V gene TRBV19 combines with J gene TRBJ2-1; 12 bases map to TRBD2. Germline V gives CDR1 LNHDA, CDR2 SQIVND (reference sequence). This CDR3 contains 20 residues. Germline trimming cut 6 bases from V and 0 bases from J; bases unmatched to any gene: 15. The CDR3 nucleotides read TGTGCCAGTAGCCCCGGGACTAGCGGGTTCGAATCAAGCTCCTACAATGAGCAGTTCTTC. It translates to CASSPGTSGFESSSYNEQFF. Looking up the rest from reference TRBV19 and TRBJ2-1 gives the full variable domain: DGGITQSPKYLFRKEGQNVTLSCEQNLNHDAMYWYRQDPGQGLRLIYYSQIVNDFQKGDIAEGYSVSREKKESFPLTVTSAQKNPTAFYLCASSPGTSGFESSSYNEQFFGPGTRLTVL.

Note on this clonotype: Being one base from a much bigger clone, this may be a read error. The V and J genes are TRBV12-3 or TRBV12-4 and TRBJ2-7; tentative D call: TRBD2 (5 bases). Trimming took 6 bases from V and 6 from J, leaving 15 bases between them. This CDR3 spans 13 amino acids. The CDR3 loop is CASSLGSGSEQYF. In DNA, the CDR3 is TGTGCCAGCAGCTTGGGAAGCGGCTCCGAGCAGTACTTC.

The CDR3 nucleotides read TGTGCCAGCAGGACGATACAGGGCATAAACACTGAAGCTTTCTTT. Amino acids: CASRTIQGINTEAFF. The chain recombines TRBV6-5 with TRBJ1-1; tentatively, D is TRBD1 (6 bases). CDR3 length: 15 amino acids. Trimming pared 6 bases from V and 2 bases from J, leaving 16 bases between. The germline V gene has CDR1 MNHEY and CDR2 SVGAGI.

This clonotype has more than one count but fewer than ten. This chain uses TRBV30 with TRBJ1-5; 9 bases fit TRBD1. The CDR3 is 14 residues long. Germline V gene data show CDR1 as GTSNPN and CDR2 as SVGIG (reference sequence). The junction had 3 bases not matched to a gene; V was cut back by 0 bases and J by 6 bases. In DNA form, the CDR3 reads TGTGCCTGGAGTGTACGGACAGGGGTTCAGCCCCAGCATTTT. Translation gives CAWSVRTGVQPQHF.

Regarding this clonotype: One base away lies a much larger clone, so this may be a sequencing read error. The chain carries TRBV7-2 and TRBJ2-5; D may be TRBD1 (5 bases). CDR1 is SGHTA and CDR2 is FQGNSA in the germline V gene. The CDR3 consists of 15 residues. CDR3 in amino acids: CAGSLVVTGQETQYF. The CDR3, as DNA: TGTGCCGGCAGCTTAGTCGTAACAGGACAAGAGACCCAGTACTTC.

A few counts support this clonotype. In nucleotides, the CDR3 is TGTGCCAGTAGTGGCGGACAGGTCAATAGCGGGAGAAAGGCAGATACGCAGTATTTT. It specifies CASSGGQVNSGRKADTQYF. This chain links TRBV19 with TRBJ2-3; 9 bases match TRBD2. Germline lookup yields CDR1 LNHDA and CDR2 SQIVND (reference sequence). The CDR3 is 19 residues long. Trimming removed 5 bases from V and 4 bases from J; junction bases left unmatched: 19. Looking up the rest from reference TRBV19 and TRBJ2-3 gives the full variable domain: DGGITQSPKYLFRKEGQNVTLSCEQNLNHDAMYWYRQDPGQGLRLIYYSQIVNDFQKGDIAEGYSVSREKKESFPLTVTSAQKNPTAFYLCASSGGQVNSGRKADTQYFGPGTRLTVL.

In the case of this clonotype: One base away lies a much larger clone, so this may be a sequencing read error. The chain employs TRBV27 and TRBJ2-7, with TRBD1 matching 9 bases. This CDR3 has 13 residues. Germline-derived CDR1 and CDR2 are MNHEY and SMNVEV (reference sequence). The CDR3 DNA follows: TGTGCCAGCTCGAAGGGACAGGGCTACGGGCAGTACTTC. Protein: CASSKGQGYGQYF.

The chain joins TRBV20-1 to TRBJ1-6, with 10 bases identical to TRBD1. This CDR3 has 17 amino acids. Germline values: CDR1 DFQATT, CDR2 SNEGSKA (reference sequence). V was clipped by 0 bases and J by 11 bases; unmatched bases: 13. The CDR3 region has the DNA TGCAGTGCTAGAGATTTGGACAGGGGGGGAAGCAGCGCACCCCTCCACTTT. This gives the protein CSARDLDRGGSSAPLHF.

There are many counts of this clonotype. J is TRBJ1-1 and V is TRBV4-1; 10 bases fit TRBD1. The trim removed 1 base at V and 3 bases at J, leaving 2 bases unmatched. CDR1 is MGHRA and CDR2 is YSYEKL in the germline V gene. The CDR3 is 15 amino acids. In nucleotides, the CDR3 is TGCGCCAGCAGCCAAGGGACAGGGGGGTACACTGAAGCTTTCTTT. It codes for CASSQGTGGYTEAFF.

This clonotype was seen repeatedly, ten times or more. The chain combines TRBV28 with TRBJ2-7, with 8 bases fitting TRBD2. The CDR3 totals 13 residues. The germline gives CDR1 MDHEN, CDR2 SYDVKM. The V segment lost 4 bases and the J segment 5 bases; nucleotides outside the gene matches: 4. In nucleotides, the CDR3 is TGTGCCAGCAGTTGGGTTAGCGGGGACGAGCAGTACTTC. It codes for CASSWVSGDEQYF.

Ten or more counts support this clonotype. DNA for the CDR3: TGTGCCAGCAGTTTCGCCGGGGACAGCTCCTACGAGCAGTACTTC. Protein product: CASSFAGDSSYEQYF. The gene calls are TRBV12-3 or TRBV12-4 and TRBJ2-7; 7 nucleotides line up with TRBD1. V shed 3 bases, J shed 0 bases, and the junction held 5 bases outside the gene matches. This CDR3 contains 15 residues.

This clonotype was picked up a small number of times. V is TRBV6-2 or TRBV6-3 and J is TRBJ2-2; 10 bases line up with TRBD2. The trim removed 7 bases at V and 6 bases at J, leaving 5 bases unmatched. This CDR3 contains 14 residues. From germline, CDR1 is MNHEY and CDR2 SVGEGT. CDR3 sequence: CASTPGLAPGELFF. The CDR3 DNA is TGTGCCAGCACACCGGGACTAGCGCCCGGGGAGCTGTTTTTT.

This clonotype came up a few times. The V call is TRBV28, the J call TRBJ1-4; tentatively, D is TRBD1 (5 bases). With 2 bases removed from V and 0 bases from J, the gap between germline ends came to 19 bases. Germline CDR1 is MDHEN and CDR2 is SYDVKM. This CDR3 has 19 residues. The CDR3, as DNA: TGTGCCAGCAGTTTAGGCCCAGGGAGGAATAAGGCAACTAATGAAAAACTGTTTTTT. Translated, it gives CASSLGPGRNKATNEKLFF. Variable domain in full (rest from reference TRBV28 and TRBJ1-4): DVKVTQSSRYLVKRTGEKVFLECVQDMDHENMFWYRQDPGLGLRLIYFSYDVKMKEKGDIPEGYSVSREKKERFSLILESASTNQTSMYLCASSLGPGRNKATNEKLFFGSGTQLSVL.

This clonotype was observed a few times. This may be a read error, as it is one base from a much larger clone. The CDR3 is CAINDPIAKNIQYF. The DNA of the CDR3 is TGTGCCATCAATGACCCCATAGCCAAAAACATTCAGTACTTC. The genes are TRBV10-3 and TRBJ2-4, with unresolved D. V dropped 7 bases and J dropped 0 bases, with 10 bases sitting between them. Germline CDR1 is ENHRY and CDR2 is SYGVKD. CDR3 length equals 14 residues.

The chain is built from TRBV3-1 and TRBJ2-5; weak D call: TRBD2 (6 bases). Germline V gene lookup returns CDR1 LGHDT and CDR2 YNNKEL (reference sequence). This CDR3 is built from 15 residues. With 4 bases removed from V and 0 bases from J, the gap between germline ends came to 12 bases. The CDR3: CASSPLWGDQETQYF. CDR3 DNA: TGTGCCAGCAGCCCATTGTGGGGGGACCAAGAGACCCAGTACTTC.